The entry that follows covers one TCR beta chain sequence. V shed 6 bases and J shed 0 bases, with 17 bases lying between them. Germline V gene lookup returns CDR1 SNHLY and CDR2 FYNNEI. The CDR3 totals 17 residues. This entry comes from a study of blood T cell repertoires in COVID-19. Study information: Spain, Italy and the United States supplied samples that represented acute and convalescent COVID-19.

Study processing details: Counts of nucleated cells, estimated from reference gene primer amplification, were obtained. TCRdb's copy holds only in-frame clones and misses some; the assay was immunoSEQ multiplex PCR. D and trimming were read from the DNA, whereas the V and J calls and clone size are those reported in that table. The table shows some 97,000 clones, with just over 90% occurring only once. The rearrangement joins TRBV2 to TRBJ2-2, with D unresolved. Sequenced: peripheral blood. This sequence originates from a man in his fifties with active COVID-19. CDR3 coding DNA: TGTGCCAGCAGAGAACCTTTGAGGATCACGAACACCGGGGAGCTGTTTTTT. Protein: CASREPLRITNTGELFF.